This TCR beta chain stems from a study of T cells in Graves' hyperthyroidism and ophthalmopathy. CDR3 length: 14 residues. J gave up 3 bases and V 3 bases, and 1 base lay outside the gene matches. The germline V gene encodes CDR1 MGHDK and CDR2 SYGVNS. TCR beta CDR3 region amplification was performed from RNA transcripts. HTBI primers drove first-round RT-PCR of the TCR CDR3. TCRdb redid the calling of the multiplex PCR reads with MiXCR, one entry per CDR3 protein. This table holds hundreds of thousands of distinct CDR3 sequences, 14% found once. In this sample, this clonotype turned up many times. No antigen is known for it. A lack of ophthalmopathy progression within 18 months defined stable Graves' hyperthyroidism. General study results and limits: By a 13 V-J model, ophthalmopathy was set apart from stable hyperthyroidism. Ophthalmopathy was identified by the model a median about 6.8 months ahead of onset.

This TCR derives from a woman aged 40 to 49 with Graves' hyperthyroidism. V usage is TRBV25-1 and J usage is TRBJ2-3; 9 bases match TRBD2. The specimen sequenced was blood. Here the CDR3 DNA reads TGTGCCAGCAGTGAGCGGGAGGGTACAGATACGCAGTATTTT. Its translation is CASSEREGTDTQYF.